This entry concerns a single T cell receptor beta chain. The V and J ends lost 4 bases and 8 bases, in that order; junction bases with no gene match: 11. CDR3 length equals 15 residues. The V gene's germline CDR1 is MNHEY and CDR2 SMNVEV (reference sequence). The protocol was immunoSEQ multiplex PCR, while the TCRdb copy is restricted to in-frame clones and leaves out a portion. The table has about 60,000 clones, roughly nine tenths seen once. The source of the sample is a study of T cell changes during pregnancy in multiple sclerosis. Sequencing was performed on CD4+ T cells from peripheral blood mononuclear cells, taken in the first trimester of pregnancy. The J gene is TRBJ2-3, the V gene TRBV27; 8 bases are shared with TRBD1. The sequence was obtained from a female donor with multiple sclerosis, enrolled in a pregnancy study. CDR3 bases: TGTGCCAGCAGTTGGATCCAGGGGGCGGAAGGTACGCAGTATTTT. Residues: CASSWIQGAEGTQYF.